This T cell receptor (beta chain) was documented in a study of T cell repertoires in cytomegalovirus infection (dated by TCRdb to between 2019 and 2020). Study-wide context: Donor HLA type was relevant to the analysis, as public TCR beta signatures indicated carriage of CMV infection together with the matching HLA type. Results the study describes overall, beyond this receptor: In both this cohort and an independent cohort of several hundred donors, the cumulative frequency of public TCR beta family members distinguished carriers of CMV infection plus the relevant HLA type. The ex vivo response was dominated by HLA-C-restricted CMV-specific TCR beta clonotypes, and the single most frequent clonotype in two of eight donors was supplied by these HLA-C-restricted clonotypes.

Sequencing took place on an Illumina HiSeq 1500. TCRdb itself trimmed the public reads at Q25 with fastp, ran MiXCR and retained productive beta chains. All rows with the same CDR3 protein become a single entry with the most common DNA and genes. A total of about 400,000 distinct CDR3 sequences appear in this sample, approximately 18% of them only once. In total, the top ten clones hold around 8.6% of the sample. This clonotype was seen repeatedly, ten times or more. The target of this receptor is not known. No quality values exist for individual bases; no much larger clone is one base distant. There are 13 amino acids in the CDR3, from cysteine to phenylalanine inclusive. Just CDR3 DNA is preserved here, 39 bases in frame from base 1. V is shortened by 7 bases, J by 3 bases, and the region joining them spans 13 bases. As encoded in the germline V gene, CDR1 is SNHLY while CDR2 is FYNNEI.

The sequenced sample was PBMCs. This chain joins TRBV2 to TRBJ2-7; a tentative D call is TRBD1 (5 bases match). The origin of this receptor is a human donor in good health (CMV status not recorded). Some clones in this sample may be carry-over from other donors' samples. The CDR3 here reads CASIGAGRYEQYF. The DNA reads as follows: TGTGCCAGCATAGGGGCAGGACGCTACGAGCAGTACTTC.